This T cell receptor beta chain was documented in a study of shared clonotypes between healthy human individuals. Some clones are missing from TCRdb's copy, which holds only in-frame ones; the method was immunoSEQ multiplex PCR. The repertoire has some 2,100,000 clones, approximately 95% of them found once; the top ten carry roughly 0.13%. The germline V gene has CDR1 MDHEN and CDR2 SYDVKM. The CDR3 extends over 12 amino acids. Trimming pared 6 bases from V and 7 bases from J, leaving 9 bases between. The sequence was obtained from a man aged 18 to 29 in good health. J is TRBJ2-2 and V is TRBV28, with D unclear. The sample was naive CD4+ T cells sorted from blood. Subset meaning: CD45RA+ positively selected. CDR3 sequence (DNA): TGTGCCAGCAGCGGTGGGTTCGGGGAGCTGTTTTTT. Translation gives CASSGGFGELFF.